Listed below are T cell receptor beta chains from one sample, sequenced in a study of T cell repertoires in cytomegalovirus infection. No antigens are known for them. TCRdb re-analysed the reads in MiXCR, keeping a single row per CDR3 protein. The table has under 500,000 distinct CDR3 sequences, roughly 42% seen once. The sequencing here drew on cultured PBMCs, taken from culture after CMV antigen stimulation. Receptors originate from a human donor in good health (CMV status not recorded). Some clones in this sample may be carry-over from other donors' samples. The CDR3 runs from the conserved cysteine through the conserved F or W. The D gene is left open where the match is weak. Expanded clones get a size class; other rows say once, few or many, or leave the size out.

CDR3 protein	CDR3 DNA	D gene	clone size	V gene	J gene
CASSLRPGTGGGGNTIYF	TGTGCCAGCAGCTTAAGGCCCGGGACAGGGGGCGGTGGAAACACCATATATTTT	TRBD1	few	TRBV11-2	TRBJ1-3
CASSPGTITYNEQFF	TGTGCCAGCTCACCAGGGACGATCACCTACAATGAGCAGTTCTTC	.	.	TRBV18	TRBJ2-1
CAAGREQETQYF	TGTGCCGCGGGACGGGAACAAGAGACCCAGTACTTC	.	few	TRBV7-6	TRBJ2-5
CASSLGGRRDGGYTF	TGTGCCAGCAGTTTAGGGGGACGACGGGATGGGGGCTACACCTTC	.	few	TRBV28	TRBJ1-2
CASSPQGPLNEQFF	TGTGCCAGCAGCCCCCAAGGACCGCTCAATGAGCAGTTCTTC	.	few	TRBV6-1	TRBJ2-1
CASSAQGSSGNTIYF	TGTGCCAGCAGCGCACAGGGGAGCTCTGGAAACACCATATATTTT	TRBD1	.	TRBV5-4	TRBJ1-3
CASSPGQLNYGYTF	TGTGCCAGCAGCCCGGGACAGCTAAACTATGGCTACACCTTC	TRBD1	.	TRBV7-6	TRBJ1-2
CASSFTLYTQETQYF	TGTGCCAGCAGTTTTACCCTTTACACCCAAGAGACCCAGTACTTC	.	.	TRBV12-3/TRBV12-4	TRBJ2-5
CASSIDQGGDNEQFF	TGTGCCAGTAGTATAGATCAGGGCGGAGACAATGAGCAGTTCTTC	.	.	TRBV19	TRBJ2-1
CASSRDGQGGYEQYF	TGTGCCAGCAGTCGAGACGGACAGGGGGGGTACGAGCAGTACTTC	TRBD1	few	TRBV6-6	TRBJ2-7
CASSFRQGSTEAFF	TGTGCCAGCAGCTTTAGGCAGGGATCCACTGAAGCTTTCTTT	.	few	TRBV7-8	TRBJ1-1
CASSKGQGVTGELFF	TGTGCCAGCAGCAAGGGACAGGGTGTCACCGGGGAGCTGTTTTTT	TRBD1	.	TRBV7-4	TRBJ2-2
CASSDRAGSYNSPLHF	TGTGCCAGCAGTGACAGGGCTGGCTCCTATAATTCACCCCTCCACTTT	.	.	TRBV6-1	TRBJ1-6
CASSLIGGETQYF	TGTGCCAGCAGCTTAATCGGGGGAGAGACCCAGTACTTC	.	many	TRBV7-8	TRBJ2-5
CASSLPRDSGTPYEQYF	TGTGCCAGCAGCTTACCTCGGGATTCGGGGACGCCCTACGAGCAGTACTTC	.	.	TRBV7-8	TRBJ2-7
CASSDSRAGVVNTEAFF	TGTGCCAGCAGTGACTCCAGGGCGGGGGTGGTGAACACTGAAGCTTTCTTT	.	.	TRBV6-1	TRBJ1-1
CASAKGGTSGNQETQYF	TGTGCCAGCGCCAAAGGTGGGACTAGCGGGAACCAAGAGACCCAGTACTTC	TRBD2	.	TRBV6-1	TRBJ2-5
CSARDRGGLSSRETQYF	TGCAGTGCTAGAGATCGGGGGGGGCTTTCTAGTCGAGAGACCCAGTACTTC	TRBD2	.	TRBV20-1	TRBJ2-5
CATSRDFVRGPQPQHF	TGTGCCACCAGCAGAGATTTTGTTAGGGGTCCTCAGCCCCAGCATTTT	.	once	TRBV15	TRBJ1-5
CASSLALAGGSEQFF	TGTGCCAGCAGCTTAGCACTAGCGGGGGGTAGTGAGCAGTTCTTC	TRBD2	few	TRBV7-8	TRBJ2-1